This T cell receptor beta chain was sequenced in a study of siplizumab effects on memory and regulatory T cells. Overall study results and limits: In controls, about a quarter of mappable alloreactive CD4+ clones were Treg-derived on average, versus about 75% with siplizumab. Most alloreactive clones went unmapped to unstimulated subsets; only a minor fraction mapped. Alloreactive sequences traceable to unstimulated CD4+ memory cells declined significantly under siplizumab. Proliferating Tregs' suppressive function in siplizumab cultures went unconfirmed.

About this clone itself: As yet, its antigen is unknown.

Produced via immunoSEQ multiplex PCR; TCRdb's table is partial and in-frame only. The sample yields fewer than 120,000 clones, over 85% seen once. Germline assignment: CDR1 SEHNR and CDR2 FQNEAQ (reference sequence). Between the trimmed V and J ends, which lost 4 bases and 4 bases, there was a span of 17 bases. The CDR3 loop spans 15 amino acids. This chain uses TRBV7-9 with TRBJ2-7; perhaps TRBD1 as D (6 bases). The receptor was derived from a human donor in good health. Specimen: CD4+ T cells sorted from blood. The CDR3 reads CASSSRTDNLYEQYF. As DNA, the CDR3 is TGTGCCAGCAGCTCCCGGACAGACAACCTGTACGAGCAGTACTTC.